The 29 T cell receptor beta chains below come from one sample, sequenced in a study of response to subunit inactivated influenza vaccine. TCRdb used MiXCR to reprocess the RT-PCR reads, holding one entry per CDR3 protein. The data hold 500,000 to 600,000 distinct CDR3 sequences, with 11% observed a single time. These data were also filed under a second study, of T cells expressing NK-cell markers. Per that paper: Production of TCR beta cDNA relied on 5'RACE template switching with UMIs.

This material consisted of PBMCs from blood, taken on the day of vaccination. The receptors shown here come from a man aged 45-65 years who received an inactivated influenza vaccine.

This clonotype has just a few counts. The chain uses TRBV28 and TRBJ2-7; possible D gene TRBD2, 6 bases. This CDR3 is built from 16 residues. In germline, CDR1 is MDHEN, CDR2 SYDVKM. Trimming took off 0 bases at V and 4 bases at J, with 16 bases between the two ends. CDR3 bases: TGTGCCAGCAGTTTATGGTTGGCAGGGAGGAAATACGAGCAGTACTTC. Amino acids: CASSLWLAGRKYEQYF.

The chain uses TRBV4-3 and TRBJ2-1; 8 bases map to TRBD2. The V gene's germline CDR1 is LGHNA and CDR2 YSLEER. CDR3 length: 17 amino acids. The V segment lost 0 bases and the J segment 4 bases; nucleotides outside the gene matches: 8. The CDR3 sequence: CASSQDPAGGAYNEQFF. The CDR3 DNA follows: TGCGCCAGCAGCCAAGATCCTGCGGGGGGAGCTTACAATGAGCAGTTCTTC.

The gene calls are TRBV11-2 and TRBJ2-2; D is unclear. CDR1 is SGHAT, CDR2 FQNNGV, per germline. The CDR3 runs to 16 residues. The germline V and J ends were trimmed by 5 bases and 0 bases, with 13 bases remaining between them. CDR3 coding DNA: TGTGCCAGCAGCGATAGGCACAGACCGAACACCGGGGAGCTGTTTTTT. Protein sequence: CASSDRHRPNTGELFF.

The V and J genes are TRBV7-9 and TRBJ2-7; weak D call: TRBD1 (6 bases). Between the trimmed V and J ends, which lost 5 bases and 1 base, there was a span of 15 bases. The CDR3 contains 15 residues. Germline V gene data show CDR1 as SEHNR and CDR2 as FQNEAQ (reference sequence). CDR3 sequence: CASSPMDGQSYEQYF. The CDR3 bases are TGTGCCAGCAGCCCGATGGACGGACAGTCCTACGAGCAGTACTTC.

This clonotype was seen many times. V gene TRBV29-1 combines with J gene TRBJ1-2; weak D call: TRBD1 (6 bases). Germline V gene lookup returns CDR1 SQVTM and CDR2 ANQGSEA. Trimming removed 2 bases at V and 4 bases at J, with 8 bases between. CDR3 length: 12 amino acids. The CDR3 bases are TGCAGCGTTGAAACAGGGACCTATGGCTACACCTTC. The encoded protein is CSVETGTYGYTF.

The rearrangement uses TRBV6-1 and TRBJ1-5; 11 positions match TRBD1. V was pared by 8 bases and J by 6 bases, with 9 bases of the junction left unmatched. From germline, CDR1 is MNHNS and CDR2 SASEGT. The CDR3 length is 15 residues. CDR3 region: CASRGQGAIAQPQHF. CDR3 nucleotides: TGTGCCAGCCGCGGACAGGGGGCAATTGCTCAGCCCCAGCATTTT.

This clonotype was detected ten times or more. The chain recombines TRBV6-5 with TRBJ2-1; D remains unclear. The germline CDR1 and CDR2 sequences are MNHEY and SVGAGI. Trimming pared 0 bases from V and 8 bases from J, leaving 11 bases between. The CDR3 contains 14 residues. The CDR3 loop reads CASSYSRVRDEQFF. The CDR3 DNA is TGTGCCAGCAGTTACTCGAGAGTTAGGGATGAGCAGTTCTTC.

This chain connects TRBV12-3 or TRBV12-4 to TRBJ1-5, with 7 bases fitting TRBD1. The ends lost 5 bases at V and 2 bases at J; junction bases unmatched: 12. The CDR3 spans 17 residues. CDR3 loop: CASSPSAWGTGNQPQHF. The CDR3 DNA sequence: TGTGCCAGCAGTCCTTCGGCGTGGGGGACAGGCAATCAGCCCCAGCATTTT.

The chain uses TRBV28 and TRBJ2-1, with 9 bases identical to TRBD2. The CDR3 is 15 amino acids. With 6 bases clipped from V and 4 bases from J, the junction kept 7 bases outside the gene matches. Germline V gene data show CDR1 as MDHEN and CDR2 as SYDVKM. The CDR3: CASSALAGKYNEQFF. The CDR3 DNA follows: TGTGCCAGCAGCGCCCTAGCGGGGAAATACAATGAGCAGTTCTTC. Supplemented by reference TRBV28 and TRBJ2-1, the full variable domain reads DVKVTQSSRYLVKRTGEKVFLECVQDMDHENMFWYRQDPGLGLRLIYFSYDVKMKEKGDIPEGYSVSREKKERFSLILESASTNQTSMYLCASSALAGKYNEQFFGPGTRLTVL.

J is TRBJ2-2 and V is TRBV7-9; the D gene is possibly TRBD2 (6 bases). Trimming left V 3 bases short and J 3 bases short, with 14 bases between. CDR3 length: 16 residues. The germline V gene has CDR1 SEHNR and CDR2 FQNEAQ (reference sequence). DNA of the CDR3: TGTGCCAGCAGCTTGCCGGGGACTGTTGACACCGGGGAGCTGTTTTTT. Its protein product is CASSLPGTVDTGELFF.

The V and J genes are TRBV3-1 and TRBJ1-3; TRBD1 aligns across 8 bases. J lost 0 bases, V lost 2 bases, and 0 bases had no gene match. This CDR3 is built from 15 residues. Germline V CDR1 and CDR2: LGHDT, YNNKEL (reference sequence). The CDR3 nucleotides read TGTGCCAGCAGCCAAACAGGGGGCTCTGGAAACACCATATATTTT. Residues: CASSQTGGSGNTIYF. The full variable domain, with the rest looked up from reference TRBV3-1 and TRBJ1-3, is DTAVSQTPKYLVTQMGNDKSIKCEQNLGHDTMYWYKQDSKKFLKIMFSYNNKELIINETVPNRFSPKSPDKAHLNLHINSLELGDSAVYFCASSQTGGSGNTIYFGEGSWLTVV.

This clonotype was observed a handful of times. The chain links TRBV25-1 to TRBJ2-3; maybe TRBD2 (5 bases). Looked up from germline, CDR1 is MGHDK and CDR2 is SYGVNS. V was cut by 0 bases and J by 8 bases, with 15 bases left in between. This CDR3 is built from 15 residues. The CDR3 sequence is CASSEYRLRGATQYF. Written as DNA, the CDR3 is TGTGCCAGCAGTGAATATAGATTACGGGGAGCTACGCAGTATTTT.

This clonotype was seen only a few times. The J gene is TRBJ2-7, the V gene TRBV28; D may be TRBD2 (6 bases). Germline CDR1 MDHEN, CDR2 SYDVKM. The CDR3 runs to 16 residues. V was cut by 3 bases and J by 3 bases, with 18 bases left in between. CDR3 region: CASSLARLSGFYEQYF. As DNA, the CDR3 is TGTGCCAGCAGTTTGGCCCGCCTAAGCGGGTTCTACGAGCAGTACTTC. Filled out from reference TRBV28 and TRBJ2-7, the complete variable domain reads DVKVTQSSRYLVKRTGEKVFLECVQDMDHENMFWYRQDPGLGLRLIYFSYDVKMKEKGDIPEGYSVSREKKERFSLILESASTNQTSMYLCASSLARLSGFYEQYFGPGTRLTVT.

This clonotype has more than one count but fewer than ten. The V gene is TRBV5-1, the J gene TRBJ2-1; D tentatively reads TRBD1 or TRBD2 (5 bases each). The CDR3 extends over 13 amino acids. Germline loops: CDR1 SGHRS, CDR2 YFSETQ. V lost 2 bases to trimming and J lost 10 bases, with 13 bases between them. This chain's CDR3 is CASSLRDRREQFF. DNA for the CDR3: TGCGCCAGCAGCTTAAGGGACCGGCGGGAGCAGTTCTTC.

This clonotype was seen more than once but under ten times. The gene calls are TRBV29-1 and TRBJ2-7; 9 bases are a match to TRBD1. The germline gives CDR1 SQVTM, CDR2 ANQGSEA. V dropped 5 bases and J dropped 1; count of bases not matched to a gene: 3. This CDR3 region has 13 residues. The CDR3 DNA follows: TGCAGCGTTCGGGACAGGGAGTCCTACGAGCAGTACTTC. The encoded protein is CSVRDRESYEQYF.

CDR3 nucleotides: TGCAGTGCTAGAGATCCTAGGGGCTCTGGAAACACCATATATTTT. It is translated as CSARDPRGSGNTIYF. The rearrangement uses TRBV20-1 and TRBJ1-3; possibly TRBD1 for D (5 bases). Trimming removed 0 bases from V and 0 bases from J, with 9 bases in between. CDR3 length: 15 residues. CDR1 and CDR2 (germline): DFQATT, SNEGSKA (reference sequence).

The genes are TRBV12-3 or TRBV12-4 and TRBJ1-5, with D tentatively TRBD1 (5 bases). The V end was cut by 2 bases, the J end by 1 base, with 15 bases between. CDR3 length: 17 amino acids. The CDR3 DNA is TGTGCCAGCAGTTTAAAGGGGCGGGGGGTGAGCAATCAGCCCCAGCATTTT. It is translated as CASSLKGRGVSNQPQHF.

The V and J genes are TRBV30 and TRBJ2-1; no reliable D call. The CDR3 is 12 residues long. Germline lookup yields CDR1 GTSNPN and CDR2 SVGIG (reference sequence). Trimming pared 0 bases from V and 5 bases from J, leaving 5 bases between. The CDR3 DNA is TGTGCCTGGAGTGTTTTGCACAATGAGCAGTTCTTC. Amino acid sequence: CAWSVLHNEQFF.

Ten or more counts support this clonotype. The genes are TRBV5-6 and TRBJ1-5, with no clear D. Germline loops: CDR1 SGHDT, CDR2 YYEEEE. Trimming left V 0 bases short and J 4 bases short, with 8 bases between. The CDR3 loop spans 14 amino acids. The CDR3 protein is CASSLASKNQPQHF. In nucleotides, the CDR3 is TGTGCCAGCAGCTTGGCCAGTAAGAATCAGCCCCAGCATTTT.

The rearrangement joins TRBV2 to TRBJ2-7; D remains unclear. V was cut by 2 bases and J by 5 bases, with 13 bases left in between. The germline V gene has CDR1 SNHLY and CDR2 FYNNEI. This CDR3 spans 14 amino acids. CDR3 sequence reads: CASSERKWVDEQYF. The CDR3 nucleotides are TGTGCCAGCAGTGAACGGAAGTGGGTGGACGAGCAGTACTTC.

In this sample, this clonotype turned up a few times. The chain employs TRBV20-1 and TRBJ1-2; 8 bases line up with TRBD1. Germline-derived CDR1 and CDR2 are DFQATT and SNEGSKA (reference sequence). The CDR3 contains 14 residues. The ends lost 3 bases at V and 10 bases at J; junction bases unmatched: 13. DNA of the CDR3: TGCAGTGCTAGTCCCGGGACAGGCGATGTGGACTACACCTTC. This translates into CSASPGTGDVDYTF.

The chain employs TRBV4-1 and TRBJ2-2; TRBD2 matches 8 bases. This CDR3 region has 14 residues. The J segment lost 6 bases and the V segment lost 4 bases, leaving 4 bases of the junction unmatched. Germline V gene sequence: CDR1 MGHRA, CDR2 YSYEKL. DNA of the CDR3: TGCGCCAGCAGCCTCCGGGGGGGCCCCGGGGAGCTGTTTTTT. Translating gives CASSLRGGPGELFF.

The V and J genes are TRBV3-1 and TRBJ2-1, with D perhaps matching TRBD2 (5 bases). Looked up from germline, CDR1 is LGHDT and CDR2 is YNNKEL (reference sequence). Trimming took 0 bases from V and 2 from J, leaving 11 bases between them. The CDR3 extends over 16 amino acids. The CDR3: CASSQEVRVAYNEQFF. The CDR3 DNA reads TGTGCCAGCAGCCAAGAGGTGAGGGTGGCCTACAATGAGCAGTTCTTC.

The J gene is TRBJ2-2, the V gene TRBV5-1; D call uncertain. The CDR3 is made up of 16 amino acids. Trimming shortened V by 4 bases and J by 0 bases, and 13 bases separated the two germline ends. CDR1 is SGHRS and CDR2 is YFSETQ in the germline V gene. The CDR3 nucleotides are TGCGCCAGCAGCCGACCCACCGGCTCGAACACCGGGGAGCTGTTTTTT. This gives the protein CASSRPTGSNTGELFF. The full variable domain, completed using reference TRBV5-1 and TRBJ2-2, is KAGVTQTPRYLIKTRGQQVTLSCSPISGHRSVSWYQQTPGQGLQFLFEYFSETQRNKGNFPGRFSGRQFSNSRSEMNVSTLELGDSALYLCASSRPTGSNTGELFFGEGSRLTVL.

In this sample, this clonotype turned up a few times. V usage is TRBV27 and J usage is TRBJ1-5, with D possibly TRBD1 on 6 matching bases. Germline assignment: CDR1 MNHEY and CDR2 SMNVEV (reference sequence). V lost 4 bases and J 6 bases, leaving 13 bases between the germline ends. There are 14 residues in the CDR3. This chain's CDR3 is CASSSQGTTQPQHF. The CDR3 DNA sequence: TGTGCCAGCAGTTCACAGGGAACTACTCAGCCCCAGCATTTT.

This clonotype was seen only a few times. This sequence joins TRBV20-1 and TRBJ2-3; 8 bases map to TRBD2. CDR1 is DFQATT, CDR2 SNEGSKA, per germline (reference sequence). This CDR3 is 16 amino acids long. J was trimmed by 1 base and V by 3 bases; bases with no gene match: 9. CDR3 region: CSARGGAGGRTDTQYF. The CDR3 DNA reads as TGCAGTGCTAGGGGCGGGGCGGGAGGCCGCACAGATACGCAGTATTTT.

The chain uses TRBV20-1 and TRBJ2-1; the match to TRBD2 covers 10 bases. The CDR3 is 16 residues long. Germline V gene data show CDR1 as DFQATT and CDR2 as SNEGSKA (reference sequence). J gave up 9 bases and V 2 bases, and 13 bases lay outside the gene matches. The CDR3 loop is CSARFRPAGGRSEQFF. CDR3 sequence (DNA): TGCAGTGCTAGATTCCGACCAGCGGGAGGGCGAAGTGAGCAGTTCTTC.

This chain connects TRBV7-2 to TRBJ2-7; 11 bases agree with TRBD1. This CDR3 has 15 amino acids. Per the germline V gene, CDR1 is SGHTA and CDR2 is FQGNSA. After removal of 6 bases from V and 6 bases from J, the junction contained 10 bases not matched to a gene. The CDR3 spells CASSRIGQGAFEQYF. For the CDR3, the DNA is TGTGCCAGCAGTCGTATCGGACAGGGGGCCTTCGAGCAGTACTTC.

This clonotype was recorded a few times. The V and J genes are TRBV24-1 and TRBJ2-6; no clear D. V dropped 2 bases and J dropped 0 bases, with 10 bases sitting between them. This CDR3 has 17 amino acids. Germline CDR1 KGHDR, CDR2 SFDVKD. CDR3 coding DNA: TGTGCCACCAGTGATTCGACACGGTCCTCTGGGGCCAACGTCCTGACTTTC. Translating it yields CATSDSTRSSGANVLTF.